What follows is one T cell receptor beta chain and its context. In the study's own analysis: Amplified reference gene primers provided the basis for estimating nucleated cell counts. Using immunoSEQ multiplex PCR, the repertoire was profiled, and TCRdb retains in-frame clones only, with some absent. From that table come the V and J calls and clone size; the DNA was used to work out D and trimming. The table includes about 66,000 clones, around 84% detected once. The germline V and J ends were trimmed by 2 bases and 7 bases, with 21 bases remaining between them. This CDR3 region has 17 residues. Germline V CDR1 and CDR2: LGHNT, FRNRAP. These data belong to a study of blood T cell repertoires in COVID-19. In the study overall: COVID-19 samples from acute and convalescent phases originated in the United States, Italy and Spain. Sources were T cells, B-cell-depleted T cells, or PBMCs; the material itself was cDNA or gDNA.

This rearrangement joins TRBV12-5 to TRBJ1-5, with D tentatively TRBD1 (5 bases). The sequencing sample was made of peripheral blood. The origin of this receptor is a man aged 50 or older with active COVID-19. The CDR3 here is CASGLKFWGREAQPQHF. For the CDR3, the DNA is TGTGCTAGTGGTTTGAAGTTTTGGGGCAGGGAGGCCCAGCCCCAGCATTTT.